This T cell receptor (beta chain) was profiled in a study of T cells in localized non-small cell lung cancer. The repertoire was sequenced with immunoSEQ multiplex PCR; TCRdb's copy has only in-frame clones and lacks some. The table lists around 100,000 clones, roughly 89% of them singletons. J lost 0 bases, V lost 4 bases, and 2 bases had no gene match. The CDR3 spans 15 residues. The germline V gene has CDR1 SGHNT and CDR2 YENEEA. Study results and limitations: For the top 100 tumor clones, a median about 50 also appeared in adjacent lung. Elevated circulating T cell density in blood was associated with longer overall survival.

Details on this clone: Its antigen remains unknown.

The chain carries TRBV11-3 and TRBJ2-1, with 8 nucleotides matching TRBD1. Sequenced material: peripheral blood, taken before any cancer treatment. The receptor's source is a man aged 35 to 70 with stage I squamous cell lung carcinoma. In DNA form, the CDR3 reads TGTGCCAGCAGCTCTCAGGGGGCCTCCTACAATGAGCAGTTCTTC. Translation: CASSSQGASYNEQFF.